The next 13 T cell receptor beta chains were all read from a single sample in a study of cytomegalovirus exposure and HLA in healthy donors. The PCR employed 60 Vbeta primers together with 13 Jbeta primers. Sequencing used immunoSEQ multiplex PCR; TCRdb keeps in-frame clones, though not all of them. In the table there are 110,000 or so clones, 60% to 80% of which are singletons. What was sequenced was PBMCs. Receptors were obtained from a young man in good health and CMV-seropositive.

The rearrangement uses TRBV19 and TRBJ1-6, with D uncertain. The CDR3 extends over 14 amino acids. Trimming stripped 7 bases from V and 0 bases from J, with 7 bases between. Germline loops: CDR1 LNHDA, CDR2 SQIVND (reference sequence). The CDR3 DNA sequence: TGTGCCAGTATGTTCAGCTCCTATAATTCACCCCTCCACTTT. As protein: CASMFSSYNSPLHF.

This clone has a handful of counts. The J gene is TRBJ2-5, the V gene TRBV5-1, with D perhaps matching TRBD1 (5 bases). CDR1 is SGHRS and CDR2 is YFSETQ in the germline V gene. Trimming left V 4 bases short and J 4 bases short, with 17 bases between. The CDR3 extends over 15 amino acids. The CDR3 DNA is TGCGCCAGCAGCAATGATCCCAGGGTGGGAGAGACCCAGTACTTC. Translation gives CASSNDPRVGETQYF. The whole variable domain, remainder taken from reference TRBV5-1 and TRBJ2-5, is KAGVTQTPRYLIKTRGQQVTLSCSPISGHRSVSWYQQTPGQGLQFLFEYFSETQRNKGNFPGRFSGRQFSNSRSEMNVSTLELGDSALYLCASSNDPRVGETQYFGPGTRLLVL.

The chain joins TRBV6-4 to TRBJ2-3; 7 bases are shared with TRBD2. V trimming: 4 bases; J trimming: 2 bases; junction bases outside the gene matches: 6. The CDR3 is 15 residues long. Looked up from germline, CDR1 is MRHNA and CDR2 is SNTAGT. The CDR3 nucleotides are TGTGCCAGCAGTGTTTCTAGCGGCACCACAGATACGCAGTATTTT. Its translation is CASSVSSGTTDTQYF.

The rearrangement links TRBV5-1 to TRBJ2-2; 9 positions agree with TRBD2. There are 15 residues in the CDR3. J gave up 4 bases and V 1 base, and 2 bases lay outside the gene matches. Germline CDR1 reads SGHRS; CDR2 reads YFSETQ. Here the CDR3 DNA reads TGCGCCAGCAGCTTGTCTAGCGGGGCCACCGGGGAGCTGTTTTTT. Amino acid sequence: CASSLSSGATGELFF.

This clone was observed a few times. The J gene is TRBJ2-1, the V gene TRBV5-1; 14 bases are shared with TRBD2. Germline V lookup: CDR1 SGHRS, CDR2 YFSETQ. The CDR3 extends over 15 amino acids. V was clipped by 3 bases and J by 7 bases; unmatched bases: 3. CDR3 nucleotide sequence: TGCGCCAGCAGCTCAGGGACTAGCGGGGGAAATGAGCAGTTCTTC. Translating gives CASSSGTSGGNEQFF.

This chain connects TRBV25-1 to TRBJ1-6; 10 positions match TRBD1. The CDR3 contains 17 residues. Germline trimming cut 2 bases from V and 10 bases from J; bases unmatched to any gene: 11. Germline CDR1 and CDR2: MGHDK and SYGVNS. The CDR3 sequence is CASSELLGQGVFSPLHF. As DNA, the CDR3 is TGTGCCAGCAGTGAACTTCTTGGACAGGGGGTTTTCTCACCCCTCCACTTT.

This clone was seen a handful of times. The V and J genes are TRBV6-5 and TRBJ1-1, with 7 bases identical to TRBD1. With V trimmed by 5 bases and J by 4 bases, 1 base remained unmatched. The CDR3 spans 12 residues. From germline, CDR1 is MNHEY and CDR2 SVGAGI. CDR3 protein: CASSRTGTEAFF. CDR3 nucleotide sequence: TGTGCCAGCAGTCGGACAGGCACTGAAGCTTTCTTT.

The chain employs TRBV7-6 and TRBJ2-2, with 10 bases identical to TRBD1. Trimming at V came to 1 base and at J to 8 bases, leaving 10 bases not matched to a gene. This CDR3 is built from 17 residues. Germline CDR1 SGHVS, CDR2 FNYEAQ. This CDR3 is CASSLGRTGGLTGELFF. In DNA form, the CDR3 reads TGTGCCAGCAGCTTAGGCCGGACAGGGGGTTTGACGGGGGAGCTGTTTTTT.

CDR3 protein: CASSLAIRGDSDTQYF. Here the CDR3 DNA reads TGCGCCAGCAGCTTGGCCATCCGGGGGGACTCGGATACGCAGTATTTT. This chain joins TRBV5-1 and TRBJ2-3, with 7 bases lining up with TRBD2. The J segment lost 6 bases and the V segment lost 0 bases, leaving 10 bases of the junction unmatched. Per germline, CDR1 SGHRS and CDR2 YFSETQ. The CDR3 is 16 amino acids.

The rearrangement joins TRBV5-1 to TRBJ2-5, with 10 bases lining up with TRBD2. With V trimmed by 0 bases and J by 5 bases, 1 base remained unmatched. CDR3 length equals 14 residues. In germline, CDR1 is SGHRS, CDR2 YFSETQ. The CDR3 coding sequence is TGCGCCAGCAGCTTGGAGCGGGGGGGCGAGACCCAGTACTTC. Translated: CASSLERGGETQYF.

This chain connects TRBV21-1 to TRBJ1-1. TRBV21-1 is a listed pseudogene. CDR3 length: 18 residues. The CDR3 spells CASSKKRVEGPVNTEAFF. In nucleotides, the CDR3 is TGTGCCAGCAGCAAAAAAAGAGTGGAGGGGCCAGTGAACACTGAAGCTTTCTTT.

This clone was recorded a few times. The V and J genes are TRBV9 and TRBJ1-1, with 10 bases lining up with TRBD1. The J segment lost 5 bases and the V segment lost 2 bases, leaving 3 bases of the junction unmatched. Per germline, CDR1 SGDLS and CDR2 YYNGEE. This CDR3 comprises 14 residues. The CDR3 sequence is CASSVRQGATEAFF. The CDR3 region has the DNA TGTGCCAGCAGCGTTCGACAGGGGGCTACTGAAGCTTTCTTT.

The chain's CDR3 is CASSIRREPYNSPLHF. Written as DNA, the CDR3 is TGTGCCAGTAGTATCCGCCGCGAACCATATAATTCACCCCTCCACTTT. The genes are TRBV19 and TRBJ1-6; D is ambiguous. CDR3 length equals 16 residues. V dropped 3 bases and J dropped 4 bases, with 13 bases sitting between them. Germline CDR1 LNHDA, CDR2 SQIVND (reference sequence). The full variable domain, rest sourced from reference TRBV19 and TRBJ1-6, is DGGITQSPKYLFRKEGQNVTLSCEQNLNHDAMYWYRQDPGQGLRLIYYSQIVNDFQKGDIAEGYSVSREKKESFPLTVTSAQKNPTAFYLCASSIRREPYNSPLHFGNGTRLTVT.